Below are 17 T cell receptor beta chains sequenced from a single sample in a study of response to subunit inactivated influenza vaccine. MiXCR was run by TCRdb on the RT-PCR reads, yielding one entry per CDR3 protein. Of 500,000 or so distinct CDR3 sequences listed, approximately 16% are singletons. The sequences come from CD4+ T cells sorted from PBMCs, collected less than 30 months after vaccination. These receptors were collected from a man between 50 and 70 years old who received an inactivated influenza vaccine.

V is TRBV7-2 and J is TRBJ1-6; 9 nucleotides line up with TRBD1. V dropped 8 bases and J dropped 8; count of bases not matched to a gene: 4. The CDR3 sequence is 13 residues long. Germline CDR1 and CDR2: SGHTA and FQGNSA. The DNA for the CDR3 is TGTGCCAGCGAGGGGACAGGGTATTCACCCCTCCACTTT. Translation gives CASEGTGYSPLHF.

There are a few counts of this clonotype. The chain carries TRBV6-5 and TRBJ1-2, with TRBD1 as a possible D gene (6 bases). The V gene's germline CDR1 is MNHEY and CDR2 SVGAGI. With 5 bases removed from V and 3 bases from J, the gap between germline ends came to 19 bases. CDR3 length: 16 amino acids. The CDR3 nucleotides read TGTGCCAGCAGTAACAGGGACGCGGCTGGTCACTATGGCTACACCTTC. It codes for CASSNRDAAGHYGYTF.

The CDR3 is CASSLPASGEAFF. The CDR3, as DNA: TGTGCCAGCAGCTTGCCCGCTTCCGGTGAAGCTTTCTTT. This chain uses TRBV5-5 with TRBJ1-1; D unclear. Germline V gene lookup returns CDR1 SGHKS and CDR2 YYEKEE (reference sequence). Trimming cost V 1 base and J 7 bases, with 11 bases left between them. The CDR3 is made up of 13 amino acids.

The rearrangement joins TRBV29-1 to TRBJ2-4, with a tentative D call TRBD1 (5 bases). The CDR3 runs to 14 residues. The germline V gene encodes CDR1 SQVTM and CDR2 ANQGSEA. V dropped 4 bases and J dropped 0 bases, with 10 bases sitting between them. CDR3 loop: CSVADTLAKNIQYF. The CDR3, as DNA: TGCAGCGTTGCGGACACCCTAGCCAAAAACATTCAGTACTTC.

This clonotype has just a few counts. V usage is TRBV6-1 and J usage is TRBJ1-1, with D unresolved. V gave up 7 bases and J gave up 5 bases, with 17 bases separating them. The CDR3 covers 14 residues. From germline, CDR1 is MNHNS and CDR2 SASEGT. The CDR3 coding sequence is TGTGCCAGCATTCCTACTCCGGGGAGGACTGAAGCTTTCTTT. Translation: CASIPTPGRTEAFF.

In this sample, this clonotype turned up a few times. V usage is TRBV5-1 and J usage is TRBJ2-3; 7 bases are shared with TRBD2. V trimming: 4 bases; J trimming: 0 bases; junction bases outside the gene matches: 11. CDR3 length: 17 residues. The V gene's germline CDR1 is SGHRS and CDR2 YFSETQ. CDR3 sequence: CASSPQPSGGSTDTQYF. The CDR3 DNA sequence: TGCGCCAGCAGCCCTCAACCCTCGGGGGGAAGCACAGATACGCAGTATTTT.

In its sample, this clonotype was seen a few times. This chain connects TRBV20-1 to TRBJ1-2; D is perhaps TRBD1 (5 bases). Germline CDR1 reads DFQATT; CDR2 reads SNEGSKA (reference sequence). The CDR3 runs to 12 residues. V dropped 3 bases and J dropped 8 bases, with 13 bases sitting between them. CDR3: CSASPDSRGYTF. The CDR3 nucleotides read TGCAGTGCTAGCCCCGACAGTCGGGGCTACACCTTC.

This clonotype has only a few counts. The CDR3 loop reads CASSPGRIYGYTF. Here the CDR3 DNA reads TGTGCCAGCAGCCCCGGACGGATCTATGGCTACACCTTC. The rearrangement joins TRBV12-3 or TRBV12-4 to TRBJ1-2; D is ambiguous. V lost 6 bases and J lost 4, with 12 bases in between. The CDR3 length is 13 residues.

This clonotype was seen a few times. CDR3 region: CSARAGSSGRVGIQYF. In DNA, the CDR3 is TGCAGTGCTAGAGCTGGATCTAGCGGGAGGGTCGGCATTCAGTACTTC. The V and J genes are TRBV20-1 and TRBJ2-4; 12 bases agree with TRBD2. V shed 1 base and J 9 bases; nucleotides not matched to a gene: 10. This CDR3 is 16 amino acids long. The germline V gene has CDR1 DFQATT and CDR2 SNEGSKA (reference sequence).

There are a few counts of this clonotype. The CDR3 sequence is CASSPGPLSSTDTQYF. The CDR3, as DNA: TGTGCCAGCAGCCCGGGACCGCTTTCTAGCACAGATACGCAGTATTTT. V is TRBV14 and J is TRBJ2-3; D assignment may be TRBD1 or TRBD2 (5 bases each). This CDR3 has 16 amino acids. V was pared by 4 bases and J by 0 bases, with 14 bases between. Germline CDR1 reads SGHDN; CDR2 reads FVKESK.

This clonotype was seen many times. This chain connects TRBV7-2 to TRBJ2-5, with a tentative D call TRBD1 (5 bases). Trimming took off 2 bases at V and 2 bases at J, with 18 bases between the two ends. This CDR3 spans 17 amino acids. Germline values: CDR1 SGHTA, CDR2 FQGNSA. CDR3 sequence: CASSLTQLTDGQETQYF. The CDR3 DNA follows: TGTGCCAGCAGCTTAACGCAGTTGACAGATGGTCAAGAGACCCAGTACTTC.

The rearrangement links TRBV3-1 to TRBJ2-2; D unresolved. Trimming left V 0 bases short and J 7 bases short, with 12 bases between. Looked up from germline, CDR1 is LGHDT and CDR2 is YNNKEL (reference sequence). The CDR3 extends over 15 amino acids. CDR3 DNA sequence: TGTGCCAGCAGCCAAGATTCGGGCGTTGGCGGGGAGCTGTTTTTT. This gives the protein CASSQDSGVGGELFF.

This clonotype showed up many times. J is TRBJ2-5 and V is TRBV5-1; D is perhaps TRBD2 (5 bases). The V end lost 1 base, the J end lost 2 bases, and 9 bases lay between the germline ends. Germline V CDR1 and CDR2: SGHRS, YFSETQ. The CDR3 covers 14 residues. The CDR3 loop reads CASSLSSPQETQYF. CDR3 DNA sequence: TGCGCCAGCAGCTTGTCTAGCCCGCAAGAGACCCAGTACTTC.

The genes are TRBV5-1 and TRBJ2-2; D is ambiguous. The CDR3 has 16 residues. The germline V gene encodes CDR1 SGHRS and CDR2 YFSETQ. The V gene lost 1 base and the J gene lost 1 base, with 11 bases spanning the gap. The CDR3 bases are TGCGCCAGCAGCTTGCTTGGCGTGGGGAACACCGGGGAGCTGTTTTTT. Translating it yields CASSLLGVGNTGELFF.

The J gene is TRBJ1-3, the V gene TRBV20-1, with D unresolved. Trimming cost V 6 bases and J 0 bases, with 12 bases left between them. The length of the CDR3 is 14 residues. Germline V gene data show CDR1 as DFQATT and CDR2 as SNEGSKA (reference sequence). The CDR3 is CSAPVGSSGNTIYF. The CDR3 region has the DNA TGCAGTGCCCCGGTCGGGTCCTCTGGAAACACCATATATTTT.

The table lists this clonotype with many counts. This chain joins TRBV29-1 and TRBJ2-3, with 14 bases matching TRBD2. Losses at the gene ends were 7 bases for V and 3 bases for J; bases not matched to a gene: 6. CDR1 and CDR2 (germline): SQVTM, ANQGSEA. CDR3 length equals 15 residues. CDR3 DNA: TGCAGCGCTGGGACTAGCGGGAGCATAACAGATACGCAGTATTTT. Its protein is CSAGTSGSITDTQYF.

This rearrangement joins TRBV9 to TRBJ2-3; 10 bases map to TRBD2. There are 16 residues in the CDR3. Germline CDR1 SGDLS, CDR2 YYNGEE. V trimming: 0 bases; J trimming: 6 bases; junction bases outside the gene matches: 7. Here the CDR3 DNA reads TGTGCCAGCAGCGTAGTGTTAGCGGGAGGTATGGATACGCAGTATTTT. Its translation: CASSVVLAGGMDTQYF.